This TCR beta chain was sequenced during a study of T cell responses to AZD1222 COVID-19 vaccine. Points from the study as a whole: Compared with day 0, the breadth and depth of the Spike-specific TCR repertoire rose significantly after two doses of AZD1222. Along spike, vaccine-associated CD4 TCRs were found throughout, with dominance at 160-218 and 743-854. Repertoires were obtained only post-peak T cell response. White British donors predominated, females outnumbered males, and clonal diversity was possibly underestimated.

Only in-frame clones appear in the TCRdb table, and some are missing; sequencing was by immunoSEQ multiplex PCR. The sample has 25,000 to 35,000 clones; about 89% are singletons. About this clone: Its antigen remains unidentified.

Germline CDR1 SGHNT, CDR2 YYREEE (reference sequence). The CDR3 is made up of 15 amino acids. The V end lost 0 bases, the J end lost 0 bases, and 8 bases lay between the germline ends. The origin of this receptor is an adult in good health. Material: peripheral blood, obtained on day 0 of AZD1222 vaccination. This chain uses TRBV5-4 with TRBJ2-3; a possible D gene is TRBD1 (5 bases). Written as DNA, the CDR3 is TGTGCCAGCAGCTTGGAAGGGGCGAGCACAGATACGCAGTATTTT. Its protein product is CASSLEGASTDTQYF.